The clone carrying this T cell receptor (beta chain) has only a few counts. Antigen specificity is unknown. The CDR3 is made up of 14 amino acids. Trimming cost V 5 bases and J 4 bases, with 15 bases left between them. Germline V gene lookup returns CDR1 SGHDT and CDR2 YYEEEE. This sample was taken from a study of T cells after yellow fever vaccination. Study-level background: The SMART-Seq v4 Ultra Low Input method served to prepare the low-cell-number fractions. Overall study findings and caveats: Secondary responses were weaker yet peaked faster, day 5 versus 15. Post-booster repertoires contained most primary-vaccination clones again (around 96% CD4, approximately 86% CD8).

5'RACE template switching produced TCR cDNA carrying a universal primer site and UMIs. A single record per CDR3 protein comes from TCRdb applying MiXCR to the 5' RACE reads. The top ten hold around 40% of the sample, which has 150,000 to 200,000 distinct CDR3 sequences, around 8.5% seen once. The chain employs TRBV5-6 and TRBJ1-1; D might be TRBD1 (5 bases). This specimen consisted of CD8+ T cells sorted from PBMCs, obtained 45 days after the yellow fever booster vaccination. The source of this sequence is a man aged 18 to 30 who received the YFV17D yellow fever vaccine. The CDR3 region has the DNA TGTGCCAGCAGATACGCAGGCGGGGGCACTGAAGCTTTCTTT. Translated: CASRYAGGGTEAFF. Filled out from reference TRBV5-6 and TRBJ1-1, the complete variable domain reads DAGVTQSPTHLIKTRGQQVTLRCSPKSGHDTVSWYQQALGQGPQFIFQYYEEEERQRGNFPDRFSGHQFPNYSSELNVNALLLGDSALYLCASRYAGGGTEAFFGQGTRLTVV.